Below, 26 T cell receptor beta chains from the same sample are listed, as sequenced in a study of blood T cell repertoires in COVID-19. The protocol was immunoSEQ multiplex PCR, while the TCRdb copy is restricted to in-frame clones and leaves out a portion. The sample shows 470,000 or so clones, about 85% of them seen only once. The sequenced sample consisted of PBMCs or T cells enriched from blood (not recorded which). These receptors were taken from a young woman with acute COVID-19.

This chain joins TRBV10-3 and TRBJ2-7, with D possibly matching TRBD2 (5 bases). V lost 3 bases and J 7 bases, leaving 19 bases between the germline ends. CDR3 length: 15 residues. From germline, CDR1 is ENHRY and CDR2 SYGVKD. The chain's CDR3 is CAISDGPNGMGEQYF. CDR3 bases: TGTGCCATCAGTGATGGACCTAACGGGATGGGGGAGCAGTACTTC.

This chain connects TRBV14 to TRBJ1-1; 7 bases are shared with TRBD1. The V gene's germline CDR1 is SGHDN and CDR2 FVKESK. There are 15 residues in the CDR3. V trimming: 6 bases; J trimming: 1 base; junction bases outside the gene matches: 8. The DNA of the CDR3 is TGTGCCAGCAGGCAAAGACAGGGTGCGAACACTGAAGCTTTCTTT. It yields the protein CASRQRQGANTEAFF.

The chain employs TRBV6-5 and TRBJ2-7, with 7 nucleotides matching TRBD1. The V segment lost 1 base and the J segment 1 base; nucleotides outside the gene matches: 4. The CDR3 runs to 15 residues. CDR1 is MNHEY, CDR2 SVGAGI, per germline. CDR3 nucleotides: TGTGCCAGCAGTTACTATCGGGACAGATCCTACGAGCAGTACTTC. Encoded protein: CASSYYRDRSYEQYF.

This clone was recorded once. The chain combines TRBV7-8 with TRBJ2-5, with D possibly matching TRBD1 (6 bases). Germline CDR1 is SGHVS and CDR2 is FQNEAQ. V dropped 0 bases and J dropped 7 bases, with 18 bases sitting between them. The CDR3 totals 16 residues. The CDR3 sequence: CASSLARFRGMVTQYF. CDR3 nucleotides: TGTGCCAGCAGCTTAGCGAGGTTCAGGGGCATGGTGACCCAGTACTTC.

This clone was seen only once. The chain recombines TRBV30 with TRBJ2-1; 8 bases agree with TRBD2. With V trimmed by 4 bases and J by 8 bases, 7 bases remained unmatched. Germline CDR1 GTSNPN, CDR2 SVGIG (reference sequence). CDR3 length equals 13 residues. The CDR3 sequence: CAWTIGLAHEQFF. CDR3 nucleotides: TGTGCCTGGACAATCGGACTAGCCCATGAGCAGTTCTTC.

The count of this clone is one. The chain combines TRBV5-1 with TRBJ2-3; 7 nucleotides match TRBD2. CDR1 is SGHRS, CDR2 YFSETQ, per germline. This CDR3 region has 13 residues. J gave up 6 bases and V 4 bases, and 5 bases lay outside the gene matches. CDR3 bases: TGCGCCAGCAGCGGGGACTACGAGGATACGCAGTATTTT. This sequence encodes CASSGDYEDTQYF.

A single count supports this clone. The CDR3 DNA is TGTGCCAGCAGCGCGACAGGGACGAAGGACACTGAAGCTTTCTTT. Its translation: CASSATGTKDTEAFF. The V gene is TRBV9, the J gene TRBJ1-1; 7 bases agree with TRBD1. V gave up 3 bases and J gave up 3 bases; unmatched junction bases: 8. This CDR3 is built from 15 residues. The germline V gene has CDR1 SGDLS and CDR2 YYNGEE.

The rearrangement uses TRBV21-1 and TRBJ2-1; the table's TRBD2 call for D was not verified on the DNA. TRBV21-1 is an annotated pseudogene. The CDR3 has 15 amino acids. CDR3 nucleotide sequence: TGTGCCAGCAGCACGATCCGCGGCAGACACAATGAGCAGTTCTTC. Translating gives CASSTIRGRHNEQFF.

This clone was observed a single time. The chain links TRBV9 to TRBJ2-7; 9 nucleotides align to TRBD1. Germline V gene lookup returns CDR1 SGDLS and CDR2 YYNGEE. Trimming removed 4 bases from V and 5 bases from J; junction bases left unmatched: 7. This CDR3 spans 14 amino acids. The CDR3 coding sequence is TGTGCCAGCAGCCCCCGGACAGGGGCTAACGAGCAGTACTTC. It encodes CASSPRTGANEQYF.

The chain is built from TRBV9 and TRBJ2-6; D gene unclear. Trimming stripped 5 bases from V and 1 base from J, with 7 bases between. CDR1 and CDR2 (germline): SGDLS, YYNGEE. The CDR3 has 14 amino acids. The chain's CDR3 is CASSPTSGANVLTF. The CDR3 bases are TGTGCCAGCAGTCCTACTTCTGGGGCCAACGTCCTGACTTTC.

The chain couples TRBV9 to TRBJ2-1; D is ambiguous. CDR1 SGDLS and CDR2 YYNGEE come from the germline V gene. The CDR3 extends over 15 amino acids. The ends were cut back, 3 bases at V and 2 bases at J, with 12 bases in the middle. CDR3 bases: TGTGCCAGCAGCGCATACTTAGAGCCCTACAATGAGCAGTTCTTC. Encoded protein: CASSAYLEPYNEQFF. Complete variable domain (other parts from reference TRBV9 and TRBJ2-1): DSGVTQTPKHLITATGQRVTLRCSPRSGDLSVYWYQQSLDQGLQFLIQYYNGEERAKGNILERFSAQQFPDLHSELNLSSLELGDSALYFCASSAYLEPYNEQFFGPGTRLTVL.

This sequence joins TRBV10-1 and TRBJ2-5; no clear D. The CDR3 covers 11 residues. Germline-derived CDR1 and CDR2 are WNHNN and SYGVQD (reference sequence). Trimming shortened V by 3 bases and J by 5 bases, and 4 bases separated the two germline ends. The CDR3 sequence: CASSDGETQYF. The CDR3 nucleotides read TGCGCCAGCAGTGATGGCGAGACCCAGTACTTC.

This chain joins TRBV6-4 and TRBJ1-5; no clear D. The V gene's germline CDR1 is MRHNA and CDR2 SNTAGT. The CDR3 spans 13 residues. With 5 bases removed from V and 1 base from J, the gap between germline ends came to 6 bases. CDR3 sequence: CASSKESNQPQHF. DNA of the CDR3: TGTGCCAGCAGTAAGGAGAGCAATCAGCCCCAGCATTTT.

This sequence joins TRBV10-3 and TRBJ1-1; 7 bases are a match to TRBD1. J lost 8 bases, V lost 6 bases, and 6 bases had no gene match. The CDR3 extends over 12 amino acids. CDR1 and CDR2 (germline): ENHRY, SYGVKD. The CDR3, as DNA: TGTGCCATCAGCCGGGACAGCAGAGAAGCTTTCTTT. It is translated as CAISRDSREAFF.

The gene calls are TRBV10-2 and TRBJ1-1, with TRBD1 identical over 11 bases. This CDR3 has 14 amino acids. J gave up 4 bases and V 6 bases, and 4 bases lay outside the gene matches. Germline V gene sequence: CDR1 WSHSY, CDR2 SAAADI. The CDR3 nucleotides read TGCGCCAGCAGCGGGACAGGGGGGTTCACTGAAGCTTTCTTT. Translated: CASSGTGGFTEAFF.

The chain combines TRBV6-1 with TRBJ1-6; TRBD1 aligns across 9 bases. Germline trimming cut 3 bases from V and 7 bases from J; bases unmatched to any gene: 4. This CDR3 region has 15 residues. Looked up from germline, CDR1 is MNHNS and CDR2 is SASEGT. CDR3 in DNA: TGTGCCAGCAGTGACCTGGACAGGGGAAATTCACCCCTCCACTTT. Its protein is CASSDLDRGNSPLHF.

V and J are TRBV12-5 and TRBJ2-3; 7 bases fit TRBD2. V trimming: 6 bases; J trimming: 5 bases; junction bases outside the gene matches: 14. The CDR3 is made up of 16 amino acids. CDR1 is LGHNT and CDR2 is FRNRAP in the germline V gene. The CDR3 protein is CASGGTPGLSGDTQYF. Written as DNA, the CDR3 is TGTGCTAGTGGCGGTACCCCGGGACTATCGGGAGATACGCAGTATTTT.

The gene calls are TRBV4-2 and TRBJ2-7; unclear D gene. The CDR3 has 14 residues. CDR1 is LGHNA, CDR2 YNFKEQ, per germline. Trimming removed 0 bases at V and 6 bases at J, with 12 bases between. CDR3 loop: CASSQDYNSPEQYF. The CDR3, as DNA: TGTGCCAGCAGCCAAGATTATAACTCCCCCGAGCAGTACTTC.

V gene TRBV2 combines with J gene TRBJ1-3, with 8 positions matching TRBD1. Germline CDR1 is SNHLY and CDR2 is FYNNEI. This CDR3 has 18 residues. V shed 8 bases and J 1 base; nucleotides not matched to a gene: 16. In DNA, the CDR3 is TGTGCCAGCGGCTCGGGACAGGCGACTAAACTTTCTGGAAACACCATATATTTT. Translation: CASGSGQATKLSGNTIYF.

The sample holds one count of this clone. The chain recombines TRBV4-1 with TRBJ1-2, with TRBD1 matching over 9 bases. CDR3 length equals 14 residues. After removal of 6 bases from V and 6 bases from J, the junction contained 8 bases not matched to a gene. The germline CDR1 and CDR2 sequences are MGHRA and YSYEKL. CDR3 in amino acids: CASSATGGLDGYTF. As DNA, the CDR3 is TGCGCCAGCAGTGCAACAGGGGGCCTAGATGGCTACACCTTC.

The chain links TRBV28 to TRBJ2-5; possibly TRBD1 for D (6 bases). Looked up from germline, CDR1 is MDHEN and CDR2 is SYDVKM. The CDR3 runs to 14 residues. With 5 bases removed from V and 1 base from J, the gap between germline ends came to 11 bases. In DNA form, the CDR3 reads TGTGCCAGCAGTCGTCCGGACAGCCAAGAGACCCAGTACTTC. It codes for CASSRPDSQETQYF.

This rearrangement joins TRBV11-2 to TRBJ2-3; no firm D call. Between the trimmed V and J ends, which lost 2 bases and 4 bases, there was a span of 4 bases. The CDR3 has 12 residues. The germline V gene encodes CDR1 SGHAT and CDR2 FQNNGV. DNA for the CDR3: TGTGCCAGCAGCTTATCTGCAGATACGCAGTATTTT. Translating gives CASSLSADTQYF.

Regarding this clone: The identical CDR3 is also encoded by other nucleotide sequences in the sample. The gene calls are TRBV6-5 and TRBJ1-1, with D unresolved. Trimming pared 0 bases from V and 2 bases from J, leaving 7 bases between. Germline-derived CDR1 and CDR2 are MNHEY and SVGAGI. The CDR3 is 14 residues long. In DNA, the CDR3 is TGTGCCAGCAGTTACTCGTCCAGAAACACTGAAGCTTTCTTT. Protein: CASSYSSRNTEAFF.

The rearrangement uses TRBV5-1 and TRBJ2-2, with D tentatively TRBD2 (5 bases). The CDR3 contains 15 residues. The V and J ends lost 0 bases and 6 bases respectively, with 12 bases between them. The germline CDR1 and CDR2 sequences are SGHRS and YFSETQ. The CDR3 reads CASSLVGKAAGELFF. CDR3 coding DNA: TGCGCCAGCAGCTTGGTCGGGAAGGCTGCCGGGGAGCTGTTTTTT.

This chain joins TRBV11-3 and TRBJ2-3, with TRBD1 matching 12 bases. Germline-derived CDR1 and CDR2 are SGHNT and YENEEA. The V gene end was trimmed by 1 base and the J gene end by 6 bases; junction bases not matched to a gene: 5. The CDR3 has 16 residues. CDR3 sequence: CASSLGDRGRGDTQYF. The CDR3 nucleotides read TGTGCCAGCAGCTTAGGGGACAGGGGGCGCGGGGATACGCAGTATTTT.

This clone was recorded a few times. CDR3 region: CASSGGGDEQYF. Written as DNA, the CDR3 is TGCGCCAGCAGTGGTGGAGGGGACGAGCAGTACTTC. J is TRBJ2-7 and V is TRBV10-2; possible D gene TRBD2, 6 bases. V dropped 4 bases and J dropped 5 bases, with 9 bases sitting between them. Germline V gives CDR1 WSHSY, CDR2 SAAADI. This CDR3 is built from 12 residues.